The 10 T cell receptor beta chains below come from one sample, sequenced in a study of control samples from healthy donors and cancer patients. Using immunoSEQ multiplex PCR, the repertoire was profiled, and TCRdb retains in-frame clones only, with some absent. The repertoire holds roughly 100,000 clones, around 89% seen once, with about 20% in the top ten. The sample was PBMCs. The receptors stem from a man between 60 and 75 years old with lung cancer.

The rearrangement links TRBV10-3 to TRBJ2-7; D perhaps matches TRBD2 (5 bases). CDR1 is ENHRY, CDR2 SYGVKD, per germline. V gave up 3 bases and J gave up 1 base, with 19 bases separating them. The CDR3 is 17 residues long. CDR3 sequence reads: CAISETGRSGVSYEQYF. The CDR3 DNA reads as TGTGCCATCAGTGAAACGGGTCGGTCCGGGGTATCCTACGAGCAGTACTTC.

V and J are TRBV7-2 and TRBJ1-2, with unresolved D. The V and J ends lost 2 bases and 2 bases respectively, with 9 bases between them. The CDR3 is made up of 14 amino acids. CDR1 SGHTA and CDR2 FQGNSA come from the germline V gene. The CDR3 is CASSLRNSNYGYTF. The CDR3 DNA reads TGTGCCAGCAGCTTAAGGAACAGCAACTATGGCTACACCTTC.

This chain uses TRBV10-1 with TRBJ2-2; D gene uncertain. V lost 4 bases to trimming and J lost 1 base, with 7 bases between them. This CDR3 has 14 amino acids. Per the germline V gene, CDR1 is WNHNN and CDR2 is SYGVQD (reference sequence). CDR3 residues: CASSASVNTGELFF. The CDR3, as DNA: TGCGCCAGCAGTGCGTCGGTGAACACCGGGGAGCTGTTTTTT.

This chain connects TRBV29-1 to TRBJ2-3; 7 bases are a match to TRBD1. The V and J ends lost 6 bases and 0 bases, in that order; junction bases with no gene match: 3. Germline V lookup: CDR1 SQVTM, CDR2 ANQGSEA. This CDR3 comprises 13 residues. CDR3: CSVGQQSTDTQYF. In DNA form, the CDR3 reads TGCAGCGTGGGACAGCAAAGCACAGATACGCAGTATTTT.

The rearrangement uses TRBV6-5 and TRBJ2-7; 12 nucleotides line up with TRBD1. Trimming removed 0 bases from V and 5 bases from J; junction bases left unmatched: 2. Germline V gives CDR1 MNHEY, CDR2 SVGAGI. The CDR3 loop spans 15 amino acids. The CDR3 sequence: CASSYSGTGGDEQYV. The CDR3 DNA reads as TGTGCCAGCAGTTACTCGGGGACAGGGGGCGACGAGCAGTACGTC.

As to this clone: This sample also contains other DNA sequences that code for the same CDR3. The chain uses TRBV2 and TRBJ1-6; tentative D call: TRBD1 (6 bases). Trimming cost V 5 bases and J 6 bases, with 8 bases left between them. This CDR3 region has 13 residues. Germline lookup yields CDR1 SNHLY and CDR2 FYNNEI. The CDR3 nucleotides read TGTGCCAGCAGTAACAGGGTTAATTCACCCCTCCACTTT. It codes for CASSNRVNSPLHF.

CDR3 DNA: TGTGCCAGCAGCTTAGTGGCGGGTGGTTCCTACGAGCAGTACTTC. It is translated as CASSLVAGGSYEQYF. The gene calls are TRBV7-2 and TRBJ2-7; tentative D call: TRBD2 (5 bases). Germline V gene sequence: CDR1 SGHTA, CDR2 FQGNSA. The CDR3 spans 15 residues. Between the trimmed V and J ends, which lost 1 base and 1 base, there was a span of 11 bases.

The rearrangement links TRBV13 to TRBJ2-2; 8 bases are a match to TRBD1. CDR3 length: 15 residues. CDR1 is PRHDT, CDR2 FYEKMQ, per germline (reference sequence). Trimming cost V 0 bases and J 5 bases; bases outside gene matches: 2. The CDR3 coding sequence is TGTGCCAGCAGCTTAGGGCAGGGGGCGACCGGGGAGCTGTTTTTT. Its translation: CASSLGQGATGELFF.

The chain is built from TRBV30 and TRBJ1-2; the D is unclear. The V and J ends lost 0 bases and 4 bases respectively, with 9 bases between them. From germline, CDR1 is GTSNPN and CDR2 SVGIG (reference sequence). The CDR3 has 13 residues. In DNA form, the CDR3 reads TGTGCCTGGAGTGTACACAGACTCTATGGCTACACCTTC. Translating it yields CAWSVHRLYGYTF.

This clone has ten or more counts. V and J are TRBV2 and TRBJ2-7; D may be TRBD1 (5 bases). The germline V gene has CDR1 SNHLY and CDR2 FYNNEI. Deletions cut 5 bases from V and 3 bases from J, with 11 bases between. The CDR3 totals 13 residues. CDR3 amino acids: CASSSGHLYEQYV. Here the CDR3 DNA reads TGTGCCAGCAGTTCCGGACACCTCTACGAGCAGTACGTC.